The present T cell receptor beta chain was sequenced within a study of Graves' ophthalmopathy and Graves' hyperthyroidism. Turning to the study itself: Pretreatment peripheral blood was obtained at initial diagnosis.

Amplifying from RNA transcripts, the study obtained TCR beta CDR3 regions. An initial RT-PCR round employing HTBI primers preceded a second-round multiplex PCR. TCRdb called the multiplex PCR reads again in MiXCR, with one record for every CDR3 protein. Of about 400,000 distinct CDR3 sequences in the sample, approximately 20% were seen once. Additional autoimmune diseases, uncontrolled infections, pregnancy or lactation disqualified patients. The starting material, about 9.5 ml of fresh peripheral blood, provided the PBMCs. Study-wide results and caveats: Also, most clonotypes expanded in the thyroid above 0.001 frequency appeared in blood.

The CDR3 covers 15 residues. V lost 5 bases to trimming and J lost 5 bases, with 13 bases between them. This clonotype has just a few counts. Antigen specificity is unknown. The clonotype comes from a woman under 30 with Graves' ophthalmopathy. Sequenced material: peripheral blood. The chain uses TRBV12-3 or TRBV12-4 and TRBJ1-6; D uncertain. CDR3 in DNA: TGTGCCAGCAGTCCCCGGGAGCCGAATAATTCACCCCTCCACTTT. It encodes CASSPREPNNSPLHF.